This T cell receptor beta chain was documented in a study of monozygotic twins with inflammatory bowel disease (dated 2019 in TCRdb). Context from the whole study: The full study comprised 28 monozygotic twin pairs: nine German pairs (four IBD-concordant, five IBD-discordant) and 19 IBD-discordant Danish pairs. Within discordant pairs, disease-associated traits were sought mainly by comparing IBD patients with their genetically identical healthy co-twins. Each individual had, on average, about 151 000 unique TCRalpha sequences and 181 000 unique TCRbeta sequences available for analysis.

CDR1 and CDR2 (SGHNT, YENEEA) derive from the germline V gene. The CDR3 goes from the cysteine to the phenylalanine over 15 residues. No DNA appears here. The library relied on 5' RACE. The input for every TCR library was 3,500 to 4,000 ng of total RNA. For each sample, cDNA synthesis was carried out in eight separate reactions using SMARTScribe reverse transcriptase. During cDNA synthesis, unique molecular identifiers containing a 6-nucleotide sample barcode were introduced by template switching. TCRalpha and TCRbeta cDNA was amplified by two nested PCRs of 16 and 9 cycles, with bead purification after each PCR. Before amplification, the cDNA was treated with uracil DNA-glycosylase and purified using the QIAquick PCR purification kit. The second PCR added Illumina TruSeq-compatible adapters along with sample-specific barcodes. TapeStation and Qubit were used to check library quality and concentration, and 5 to 6 ng of each library went into the pool. Sequencing of pooled libraries was carried out on an Illumina HiSeq2500 single-index Rapid Run using 2 x 100 bp reads and custom sequencing primers. Per the original workflow: UMI-based consensus assembly with MiGEC version 1.2.6 was used to correct PCR and sequencing errors. V(D)J alignment, clonotype assembly and CDR3 extraction were performed with MiXCR version 2.1.1. Normalisation of gene usage, clonotype sharing and MAIT/NKT TCR abundance was achieved by analysing the top 1000, 10 000 and 20 000 clonotypes per sample. Diversity was computed as the inverse Simpson index with the vegan R package after downsampling to 27 000 UMIs. Paired Mann-Whitney U tests were applied to discordant twin pairs, and Benjamini-Hochberg correction was used for multiple testing. TCRdb reprocessed the reads and lists each CDR3 protein sequence as a single entry, with no DNA. The V and J calls and clone size are TCRdb's, not the authors'. The table for this sample shows approximately 340,000 distinct CDR3 sequences. 2% to 2.5% of the sample is held by the ten biggest clonotypes.

The full study reports these points: TCRbeta repertoire diversity, by inverse Simpson index, was decreased in IBD patients compared with their healthy co-twins. Background noise and inter-individual variability may have been introduced into the repertoires by the differing immunosuppressive treatments among patients. Fewer clonotypes were shared with other individuals by IBD patients than by healthy twins, most markedly in patients showing signs of disease activity. Repertoire similarity did not differ between concordant and discordant twins, possibly due to limited statistical power. The results gave no support for a single strong signal or clonotype linked to IBD. Different T cell subtypes could not be distinguished in the analysis.

From each donor, a roughly 2.7 ml peripheral blood sample was collected into PAXgene tubes and kept at -80 degrees C. Total RNA was isolated from whole blood with the PAXgene blood miRNA kit on an automated QIAcube, without T cell sorting. Deep TCRalpha and TCRbeta repertoire profiling with unique molecular barcoding was performed on peripheral blood of monozygotic twin pairs concordant or discordant for inflammatory bowel disease. Smoking habits were recorded for all twin pairs, with individuals classified as current, former or never smokers. On this clonotype: The clone's antigen remains unknown.

The V and J segments used are TRBV11-3 and TRBJ2-5; TCRdb selects TRBD1, and the lack of DNA leaves this call unchecked. The sequenced sample consisted of blood. The origin of this receptor is a human donor with ulcerative colitis or Crohn's disease, or a healthy co-twin of an affected twin (not recorded which). CDR3 region: CASSRGQGVSETQYF.